This is a list of T cell receptor beta chains from one sample in a study of blood T cell repertoires in COVID-19. TCRdb keeps only in-frame clones here, not all; method: immunoSEQ multiplex PCR. The sample contains 63,000 or so clones, roughly 80% of which appear only once. Sequenced: peripheral blood. The receptor set was obtained from an elderly man with active COVID-19. CDR3s include the opening cysteine and the closing phenylalanine or tryptophan. The D gene is left open where the match is weak. Clone size is stated in some rows and not others, as once, few, many or a class when expanded.

TRBD2,TRBV5-1,-,TRBJ2-1,TGCGCCAGCAGCTTGGATGGCGGGGGGAATGAGCAGTTCTTC,CASSLDGGGNEQFF
TRBD1,TRBV6-6,-,TRBJ2-1,TGTGCCAGCTGGGACAGTATCAGCAATGAGCAGTTCTTC,CASWDSISNEQFF
TRBD1,TRBV5-5,-,TRBJ1-1,TGTGCCAGCAGCTTATTCCGGGACAGGGCTTCTGAAGCTTTCTTT,CASSLFRDRASEAFF
-,TRBV5-8,-,TRBJ1-5,TGTGCCAGCAGCCTGGCTTTGGGAGGCCGAAGCCTTAGCAATCAGCCCCAGCATTTT,CASSLALGGRSLSNQPQHF
-,TRBV6-5,once,TRBJ2-7,TGTGCCAGCAGTTACTCTCGGGAAGGTTACGAGCAGTACTTC,CASSYSREGYEQYF
TRBD2,TRBV5-6,-,TRBJ2-7,TGTGCCAGCAGCTACGGACTAGCGGAGGCCTACGAGCAGTACTTC,CASSYGLAEAYEQYF
-,TRBV7-2,few,TRBJ2-1,TGTGCCAGCAGCGGACAGATCTTGGGGAATGAGCAGTTCTTC,CASSGQILGNEQFF
-,TRBV3-1/TRBV3-2,-,TRBJ2-7,TGTGCCAGCAGCCAAGATTTAATCTACGAGCAGTACTTC,CASSQDLIYEQYF
-,TRBV5-4,-,TRBJ2-7,TGTGCCAGCAGCAATTACTACGAGCAGTACTTC,CASSNYYEQYF
-,TRBV12-3/TRBV12-4,-,TRBJ1-6,TGTGCCAGCAGTGTTTTCAGGGAATCACCCCTCCACTTT,CASSVFRESPLHF
TRBD2,TRBV5-1,-,TRBJ2-1,TGCGCCAGCAGCGCGGGACTAGCGGGAGTTAGTGAGCAGTTCTTC,CASSAGLAGVSEQFF
TRBD2,TRBV3-1/TRBV3-2,-,TRBJ2-1,TGTGCCAGCAGCCAATTGCCCAATTTTAGCGGGAGTAGGAATGAGCAGTTCTTC,CASSQLPNFSGSRNEQFF
TRBD1,TRBV18,-,TRBJ1-3,TGTGCCAGCTCCCCCATTCCGCCGGGGACAGGGAACTCTGGAAACACCATATATTTT,CASSPIPPGTGNSGNTIYF
-,TRBV28,-,TRBJ2-5,TGTGCCAGCAGTTTACCAAAATTCCCCGAGACCCAGTACTTC,CASSLPKFPETQYF
-,TRBV7-3,-,TRBJ2-3,TGTGCCAGCAGCCTACGACTTGGCGGAAGCACAGATACGCAGTATTTT,CASSLRLGGSTDTQYF
TRBD1,TRBV5-1,-,TRBJ1-1,TGCGCCAGCAGATACGACAGGGACGGTGAAGCTTTCTTT,CASRYDRDGEAFF
TRBD2,TRBV6-2/TRBV6-3,-,TRBJ2-1,TGTGCCAGCAGTTACTTAGCGGGAGGGATTCAAGGGTTCTTC,CASSYLAGGIQGFF
-,TRBV11-2,few,TRBJ2-1,TGTGCCAGCAGCTTAGAGGTGGCCGAGGATGAGCAGTTCTTC,CASSLEVAEDEQFF
-,TRBV2,-,TRBJ1-2,TGTGCCAGCAGTGAAATGGAGGGAGGGTATGGCTACACCTTC,CASSEMEGGYGYTF
TRBD2,TRBV18,few,TRBJ2-7,TGTGCCAGCTCACCAAGCGGGAATAGCTACGAGCAGTACTTC,CASSPSGNSYEQYF
-,TRBV29-1,-,TRBJ1-1,TGCAGCGGGGGGAGATTCGGCACTGAAGCTTTCTTT,CSGGRFGTEAFF
-,TRBV18,-,TRBJ1-3,TGTGCCAGCTCCATAGAACATACAGTCTCTGGAAACACCATATATTTT,CASSIEHTVSGNTIYF
-,TRBV10-1,-,TRBJ1-2,-,CATTSPSGHPYICGYTF
TRBD2,TRBV6-2/TRBV6-3,once,TRBJ2-3,TGTGCCAGCAGTTACTCTTCAGCGGGGGGCACTCCTGGAGATACGCAGTATTTT,CASSYSSAGGTPGDTQYF
TRBD2,TRBV11-2,-,TRBJ2-1,TGTGCCAGCAGCCAAACGGGAGCGGGGGTTTCCTACAATGAGCAGTTCTTC,CASSQTGAGVSYNEQFF
TRBD1,TRBV10-3,-,TRBJ2-3,TGTGCCACAGGATCCGGGACAGGGAGAGCAGATACGCAGTATTTT,CATGSGTGRADTQYF
TRBD1,TRBV11-3,-,TRBJ2-1,TGTGCCAGCAGCCCCCGTGACAGGGCTTACAATGAGCAGTTCTTC,CASSPRDRAYNEQFF
TRBD1,TRBV3-1/TRBV3-2,-,TRBJ1-5,TGTGCCAGCAGCCAAGCGGAACCCCAATGCCGACAGGGGAGGACAAGTCAGCCCCAGCATTTT,CASSQAEPQCRQGRTSQPQHF
-,TRBV24-1,-,TRBJ2-1,TGTGCCACCAGTGATTGGGGCGATGACGGGGGAAATGAGCAGTTCTTC,CATSDWGDDGGNEQFF
TRBD1,TRBV10-3,-,TRBJ2-6,TGTGCCATCAGGTCCCGGGACAGGGGGAATGTTCCTGGGGCCAACGTCCTGACTTTC,CAIRSRDRGNVPGANVLTF
-,TRBV6-5,few,TRBJ1-1,TGTGCCAGCAGTACAGGGAGATTTAACACTGAAGCTTTCTTT,CASSTGRFNTEAFF
-,TRBV19,-,TRBJ1-1,TGTGCCAGTATCCACCGTACAGTATTGAACACTGAAGCTTTCTTT,CASIHRTVLNTEAFF
TRBD1,TRBV4-3,-,TRBJ2-3,TGCGCCAGCAGCCAAACAGGGGGCGTAGATACGCAGTATTTT,CASSQTGGVDTQYF
TRBD2,TRBV5-5,once,TRBJ2-7,TGTGCCAGCGGGAGCGGGGGGACCTACGAGCAGTACTTC,CASGSGGTYEQYF
TRBD1,TRBV15,-,TRBJ1-5,TGTGCCACCAGCAGAGCCCCCGGGACAGGGATTATCAAGCAGCCCCAGCATTTT,CATSRAPGTGIIKQPQHF
-,TRBV18,once,TRBJ1-1,TGTGCCAGCTCGGAGGGGACGAACACTGAAGCTTTCTTT,CASSEGTNTEAFF
-,TRBV28,-,TRBJ1-1,TGTGCCAGCAGTTCTGACACCCCGAGGAACACTGAAGCTTTCTTT,CASSSDTPRNTEAFF
TRBD2,TRBV7-2,-,TRBJ2-5,TGTGCCAGCAGCTTATCCACTAGCGGATGGGTGAAGACCCAGTACTTC,CASSLSTSGWVKTQYF
TRBD2,TRBV4-2,-,TRBJ2-5,TGTGCCAGCCCCCGGACTAGCGGGGAACAAGAGACCCAGTACTTC,CASPRTSGEQETQYF
TRBD2,TRBV7-3,-,TRBJ2-1,TGTGCCAGCAGCTTAAACAGCGGGAGGGGATCCTACAATGAGCAGTTCTTC,CASSLNSGRGSYNEQFF
-,TRBV3-1/TRBV3-2,-,TRBJ2-5,TGTGCCAGCAGCCGAGCACAGGGTACAGAGACCCAGTACTTC,CASSRAQGTETQYF
-,TRBV7-9,-,TRBJ2-7,TGTGCCAGCAGCCACGGGGGGCCGTACGAGCAGTACTTC,CASSHGGPYEQYF
-,TRBV5-1,-,TRBJ2-1,TGCGCCAGCAGCCAAGGGGCCCGAAGAAATGAGCAGTTCTTC,CASSQGARRNEQFF
-,TRBV28,many,TRBJ2-2,TGTGCCAGCAGTTCAGGGGAGTGGGACACCGGGGAGCTGTTTTTT,CASSSGEWDTGELFF
-,TRBV6-5,-,TRBJ2-7,TGTGCCAGCAGTTCGGCTGGCGGCGAGCAGTACTTC,CASSSAGGEQYF
TRBD2,TRBV6-5,-,TRBJ2-1,TGTGCCAGCATTAGCGGGGGGCTCTCAGGCAATGAGCAGTTCTTC,CASISGGLSGNEQFF
-,TRBV25-1,-,TRBJ2-2,TGTGCCAGCATCGGTAGCCTGAACACCGGGGAGCTGTTTTTT,CASIGSLNTGELFF
-,TRBV7-6,-,TRBJ1-4,TGTGCCAGCAGCCCAACAGGTGTTCCAACTAATGAAAAACTGTTTTTT,CASSPTGVPTNEKLFF
TRBD2,TRBV23-1,-,TRBJ2-4,TGCGCCAGCAGTCAAGAATCGGGGGGTAGGGCCAAAAACATTCAGTACTTC,CASSQESGGRAKNIQYF
TRBD1,TRBV6-5,-,TRBJ1-1,TGTGCCGCATTCCGGGACAGAATTAACACTGAAGCTTTCTTT,CAAFRDRINTEAFF
TRBD2,TRBV15,-,TRBJ2-1,TGTGCCACAAGCAAGGAGCGGGGAGTTGGTAATGAGCAGTTCTTC,CATSKERGVGNEQFF
-,TRBV2,-,TRBJ2-3,TGTGCCAGCAGCGCGTCCGATACGCAGTATTTT,CASSASDTQYF
-,TRBV6-5,-,TRBJ2-6,TGTGCCGGAACTAGGGATCTTTCTGGGGCCAACGTCCTGACTTTC,CAGTRDLSGANVLTF
-,TRBV9,-,TRBJ2-1,TGTGCCAGCAGCGCGGGTTATGAGCAGTTCTTC,CASSAGYEQFF
TRBD1,TRBV5-5,-,TRBJ2-4,TGTGCCAGCAGCTCGACAGGGGATAAAAACATTCAGTACTTC,CASSSTGDKNIQYF
TRBD1,TRBV19,-,TRBJ1-2,TGTGCCAGTAGAAATACAGGGGGCGTTAACTATGGCTACACCTTC,CASRNTGGVNYGYTF
TRBD1,TRBV7-8,-,TRBJ2-3,TGTGCCAGCAGCCGCGACAGGGCAGATACGCAGTATTTT,CASSRDRADTQYF
-,TRBV11-1,few,TRBJ1-1,TGTGCCAGCAGCTTAGACGGCAGGGGGAACACTGAAGCTTTCTTT,CASSLDGRGNTEAFF
-,TRBV29-1,-,TRBJ1-3,TGCAGCGTTGCGGACGGGGCTGGAAACACCATATATTTT,CSVADGAGNTIYF
TRBD2,TRBV5-1,-,TRBJ2-3,TGCGCCAGCAGCTTGGAGGAGCGGTCTAGCGGGGGCACAGATACGCAGTATTTT,CASSLEERSSGGTDTQYF